What follows are 30 T cell receptor beta chains derived from one specimen sequenced in a study of cytomegalovirus exposure and HLA in healthy donors. The PCR made use of 60 Vbeta and 13 Jbeta primers. Profiled with immunoSEQ multiplex PCR; TCRdb holds only in-frame clones, not every one. This sample yields under 200,000 clones, of which 65% to 70% are seen a single time; 4% to 5.5% belongs to the top ten. Sequencing input: PBMCs. The receptors originated from a young woman in good health and CMV-seropositive.

The V gene is TRBV27, the J gene TRBJ2-1; 11 bases line up with TRBD2. After removal of 7 bases from V and 2 bases from J, the junction contained 4 bases not matched to a gene. The CDR3 is made up of 15 amino acids. Germline CDR1 MNHEY, CDR2 SMNVEV (reference sequence). The CDR3 loop reads CASNDSGGAYNEQFF. The CDR3 region has the DNA TGTGCCAGCAATGATAGCGGGGGGGCCTACAATGAGCAGTTCTTC.

The chain links TRBV5-1 to TRBJ2-7; D call uncertain. This CDR3 is built from 15 residues. Trimming removed 1 base at V and 0 bases at J, with 11 bases between. Germline V CDR1 and CDR2: SGHRS, YFSETQ. CDR3 in DNA: TGCGCCAGCAGCTTGACAGTTCTATCCTCCTACGAGCAGTACTTC. Its translation: CASSLTVLSSYEQYF.

Only one count was recorded for this clone. The V and J genes are TRBV29-1 and TRBJ2-3, with TRBD2 matching over 8 bases. The length of the CDR3 is 14 residues. J lost 5 bases, V lost 6 bases, and 10 bases had no gene match. Per germline, CDR1 SQVTM and CDR2 ANQGSEA. The CDR3: CSVALLAVRDTQYF. CDR3 in DNA: TGCAGCGTCGCCCTACTAGCGGTTAGAGATACGCAGTATTTT.

V is TRBV29-1 and J is TRBJ2-3, with 7 nucleotides matching TRBD2. This CDR3 contains 14 residues. Germline values: CDR1 SQVTM, CDR2 ANQGSEA. V lost 4 bases and J lost 5; bases outside the gene matches: 9. Here the CDR3 DNA reads TGCAGCGTTGTGCGGAGCGGGACCGGAGATACGCAGTATTTT. Its protein product is CSVVRSGTGDTQYF.

V is TRBV7-9 and J is TRBJ1-5; D ambiguous. Per germline, CDR1 SEHNR and CDR2 FQNEAQ (reference sequence). Trimming took 2 bases from V and 0 from J, leaving 8 bases between them. The CDR3 contains 15 residues. The DNA of the CDR3 is TGTGCCAGCAGCTTACCCGGGTCTAGCAATCAGCCCCAGCATTTT. Its protein is CASSLPGSSNQPQHF.

The rearrangement uses TRBV6-1 and TRBJ2-7; D perhaps matches TRBD1 (6 bases). Per germline, CDR1 MNHNS and CDR2 SASEGT. Deletions cut 4 bases from V and 2 bases from J, with 12 bases between. The length of the CDR3 is 14 residues. CDR3 in amino acids: CASSVTGQTYEQYF. CDR3 DNA: TGTGCCAGCAGTGTGACAGGCCAAACCTACGAGCAGTACTTC.

The CDR3 here is CASGLGQYGSDTQYF. The CDR3 nucleotides are TGTGCCAGCGGTCTGGGACAGTACGGATCAGATACGCAGTATTTT. The chain uses TRBV9 and TRBJ2-3; the match to TRBD1 covers 7 bases. The germline V gene encodes CDR1 SGDLS and CDR2 YYNGEE. The CDR3 is 15 amino acids. The V segment lost 7 bases and the J segment 4 bases; nucleotides outside the gene matches: 12.

The sample holds a few counts of this clone. The V call is TRBV5-6, the J call TRBJ2-1; the D gene is possibly TRBD2 (5 bases). Germline CDR1 SGHDT, CDR2 YYEEEE. Trimming took off 5 bases at V and 7 bases at J, with 25 bases between the two ends. This CDR3 has 17 residues. The CDR3 DNA follows: TGTGCCAGCAGTCCCGTGGGTAGCGAATGGGTTAGGAATGAGCAGTTCTTC. This codes for CASSPVGSEWVRNEQFF.

The chain joins TRBV11-2 to TRBJ1-1, with D maybe TRBD1 (6 bases). The CDR3 has 15 amino acids. CDR1 is SGHAT and CDR2 is FQNNGV in the germline V gene. Trimming took 1 base from V and 5 from J, leaving 14 bases between them. The CDR3 loop reads CASSLVLGAQTEAFF. CDR3 DNA: TGTGCCAGCAGCTTAGTTTTGGGGGCGCAAACTGAAGCTTTCTTT.

This rearrangement joins TRBV28 to TRBJ1-2, with a tentative D call TRBD1 (5 bases). Germline assignment: CDR1 MDHEN and CDR2 SYDVKM. V was clipped by 2 bases and J by 7 bases, with 8 bases between them. The CDR3 consists of 12 residues. CDR3 bases: TGTGCCAGCAGTTTACAGGGATTTGGCTACACCTTC. It translates to CASSLQGFGYTF.

This clone was detected a few times. This chain connects TRBV27 to TRBJ2-7, with 8 bases lining up with TRBD1. CDR3 length: 13 amino acids. Germline assignment: CDR1 MNHEY and CDR2 SMNVEV (reference sequence). V was pared by 6 bases and J by 5 bases, with 6 bases of the junction left unmatched. CDR3 in amino acids: CASRTDRAHEQYF. The DNA for the CDR3 is TGTGCCAGCAGGACGGACAGGGCACACGAGCAGTACTTC.

The chain uses TRBV5-1 and TRBJ1-1, with 11 bases lining up with TRBD1. The V and J ends lost 5 bases and 6 bases, in that order; junction bases with no gene match: 9. This CDR3 is 15 amino acids long. The germline V gene has CDR1 SGHRS and CDR2 YFSETQ. Written as DNA, the CDR3 is TGCGCCAGCAGACGGACAGGGGGCGCAAGCGCTGAAGCTTTCTTT. It translates to CASRRTGGASAEAFF.

Turning to this clone: The same CDR3 arises from other DNA sequences in this sample as well. The chain employs TRBV2 and TRBJ1-6; D call uncertain. V was pared by 6 bases and J by 7 bases, with 7 bases between. The CDR3 spans 12 residues. Germline V gene data show CDR1 as SNHLY and CDR2 as FYNNEI. This CDR3 reads CASSVPNSPLHF. The CDR3 DNA is TGTGCCAGCAGCGTCCCGAATTCACCCCTCCACTTT.

The chain combines TRBV7-9 with TRBJ1-1; 10 positions agree with TRBD1. CDR1 is SEHNR, CDR2 FQNEAQ, per germline (reference sequence). V trimming: 5 bases; J trimming: 4 bases; junction bases outside the gene matches: 4. The CDR3 extends over 14 amino acids. The CDR3 here is CASSQGQGFTEAFF. Written as DNA, the CDR3 is TGTGCCAGCAGCCAGGGACAGGGGTTCACTGAAGCTTTCTTT.

The chain uses TRBV7-9 and TRBJ1-2, with D possibly matching TRBD1 (5 bases). Germline V lookup: CDR1 SEHNR, CDR2 FQNEAQ (reference sequence). The CDR3 covers 9 residues. V was cut by 10 bases and J by 8 bases, with 8 bases left in between. In DNA form, the CDR3 reads TGTGCCACGGGGGAAGGCTACACCTTC. Translation gives CATGEGYTF.

This clone occurred once. V usage is TRBV7-6 and J usage is TRBJ2-3, with TRBD1 matching 7 bases. The CDR3 covers 15 residues. Germline V gives CDR1 SGHVS, CDR2 FNYEAQ. The trim removed 5 bases at V and 2 bases at J, leaving 7 bases unmatched. The CDR3 reads CASSDRDSFTDTQYF. DNA of the CDR3: TGTGCCAGCAGCGACCGGGACAGCTTCACAGATACGCAGTATTTT.

As to this clone: The junction shows a germline mismatch at one end, possibly a read error. The rearrangement uses TRBV30 and TRBJ2-2, with 8 bases fitting TRBD2. The germline V gene encodes CDR1 GTSNPN and CDR2 SVGIG (reference sequence). The CDR3 is 16 residues long. DNA of the CDR3: TGTGCGTGGAGTGTTGGGACTAGTCTCTTATCCGGGGAGCTGTTTTTT. Translated: CAWSVGTSLLSGELFF. The variable domain in full, completed from reference TRBV30 and TRBJ2-2, reads SQTIHQWPATLVQPVGSPLSLECTVEGTSNPNLYWYRQAAGRGLQLLFYSVGIGQISSEVPQNLSASRPQDRQFILSSKKLLLSDSGFYLCAWSVGTSLLSGELFFGEGSRLTVL.

CDR3 loop: CASSRAGASGRSSYEQYF. CDR3 DNA sequence: TGCGCCAGCAGCCGAGCGGGGGCTAGCGGGAGATCATCCTACGAGCAGTACTTC. The chain recombines TRBV5-1 with TRBJ2-7, with 10 bases aligning to TRBD2. This CDR3 has 18 amino acids. The germline V gene encodes CDR1 SGHRS and CDR2 YFSETQ. The trim removed 4 bases at V and 1 base at J, leaving 14 bases unmatched.

This chain uses TRBV7-3 with TRBJ2-7; TRBD1 matches 9 bases. The CDR3 covers 14 residues. Germline CDR1 is SGHTA and CDR2 is FQGTGA. Losses at the gene ends were 5 bases for V and 6 bases for J; bases not matched to a gene: 8. CDR3 DNA: TGTGCCAGCAGCCTACAGGGGGCTCCGGGCGAGCAGTACTTC. Residues: CASSLQGAPGEQYF.

This chain uses TRBV30 with TRBJ2-2; perhaps TRBD2 as D (6 bases). Germline CDR1 reads GTSNPN; CDR2 reads SVGIG (reference sequence). This CDR3 contains 17 residues. V was pared by 2 bases and J by 6 bases, with 22 bases between. This CDR3 reads CAWSFGTGTPWAGELFF. CDR3 nucleotides: TGTGCCTGGAGTTTTGGGACCGGGACTCCATGGGCCGGGGAGCTGTTTTTT.

Only one count was recorded for this clone. The rearrangement links TRBV9 to TRBJ1-2; D is unresolved. Germline V gene data show CDR1 as SGDLS and CDR2 as YYNGEE. The germline V and J ends were trimmed by 3 bases and 7 bases, with 16 bases remaining between them. The CDR3 spans 14 residues. The CDR3 sequence is CASSARGGIGGYTF. CDR3 bases: TGTGCCAGCAGCGCCAGAGGAGGGATAGGTGGCTACACCTTC. Full variable domain (rest looked up from reference TRBV9 and TRBJ1-2): DSGVTQTPKHLITATGQRVTLRCSPRSGDLSVYWYQQSLDQGLQFLIQYYNGEERAKGNILERFSAQQFPDLHSELNLSSLELGDSALYFCASSARGGIGGYTFGSGTRLTVV.

J is TRBJ2-7 and V is TRBV19, with D maybe TRBD1 (5 bases). With 0 bases removed from V and 5 bases from J, the gap between germline ends came to 23 bases. Germline CDR1 and CDR2: LNHDA and SQIVND (reference sequence). This CDR3 region has 18 residues. The CDR3 here is CASSIENRPRTPPNEQYF. CDR3 in DNA: TGTGCCAGTAGTATAGAGAACAGGCCTCGGACCCCACCCAACGAGCAGTACTTC.

The genes are TRBV10-1 and TRBJ1-5; D unresolved. The V and J ends lost 0 bases and 7 bases respectively, with 7 bases between them. The CDR3 totals 13 residues. Germline lookup yields CDR1 WNHNN and CDR2 SYGVQD (reference sequence). The CDR3 is CASSESDLQPQHF. The CDR3 DNA sequence: TGCGCCAGCAGTGAGTCGGACTTACAGCCCCAGCATTTT.

J is TRBJ1-2 and V is TRBV6-5, with TRBD1 matching 8 bases. The CDR3 contains 15 residues. CDR1 and CDR2 (germline): MNHEY, SVGAGI. The J segment lost 8 bases and the V segment lost 2 bases, leaving 10 bases of the junction unmatched. The CDR3 region is CASSYAHRGSGGYTF. The CDR3, as DNA: TGTGCCAGCAGTTACGCTCACAGGGGGTCAGGAGGCTACACCTTC.

V and J are TRBV6-7 and TRBJ2-2; 7 bases map to TRBD1. With the DNA end fitting TRBJ1-3 better, the J assignment may be wrong. TRBV6-7 is sorted into the ORF group, with uncertain function. The CDR3 loop spans 17 amino acids. The CDR3 DNA is TGTGCCAGCAGGATTAAAACAGGGGAACACTCTGGAAACACCATATATTTT. Residues: CASRIKTGEHSGNTIYF.

The rearrangement links TRBV7-9 to TRBJ2-6; D perhaps matches TRBD1 (6 bases). V was trimmed by 5 bases and J by 0 bases, leaving 11 bases between them. Germline V CDR1 and CDR2: SEHNR, FQNEAQ (reference sequence). The CDR3 extends over 16 amino acids. CDR3 amino acids: CASSVDSSSGANVLTF. Here the CDR3 DNA reads TGTGCCAGCAGCGTGGACAGTAGCTCTGGGGCCAACGTCCTGACTTTC.

The chain combines TRBV30 with TRBJ1-1, with D possibly being TRBD1 (5 bases). This CDR3 comprises 14 residues. Germline V lookup: CDR1 GTSNPN, CDR2 SVGIG (reference sequence). Trimming removed 4 bases from V and 6 bases from J, with 18 bases in between. The CDR3 DNA reads TGTGCCTGGATAATGGGGATGGGGCGAGCTGAAGCTTTCTTT. Translation: CAWIMGMGRAEAFF.

This sequence joins TRBV19 and TRBJ1-5; 7 bases line up with TRBD1. V trimming: 1 base; J trimming: 5 bases; junction bases outside the gene matches: 8. The CDR3 runs 16 residues. Germline V gene sequence: CDR1 LNHDA, CDR2 SQIVND (reference sequence). CDR3 nucleotide sequence: TGTGCCAGTAGTATAGGAGGCAGGGGGTGGGATCAGCCCCAGCATTTT. It codes for CASSIGGRGWDQPQHF.

This clone was detected only a few times. The J gene is TRBJ1-6, the V gene TRBV19, with D tentatively TRBD1 (5 bases). With 3 bases removed from V and 6 bases from J, the gap between germline ends came to 9 bases. The germline V gene encodes CDR1 LNHDA and CDR2 SQIVND (reference sequence). The CDR3 runs 14 residues. This CDR3 reads CASSIQGSNSPLHF. CDR3 bases: TGTGCCAGTAGTATCCAGGGCAGTAATTCACCCCTCCACTTT.

The V and J genes are TRBV6-1 and TRBJ2-5; D may be TRBD1 (6 bases). Germline V lookup: CDR1 MNHNS, CDR2 SASEGT. The CDR3 covers 17 residues. Deletions cut 1 base from V and 5 bases from J, with 20 bases between. The CDR3 nucleotides are TGTGCCAGCAGTGAAGGCCTTAGGTTCGGACAGATGGAGACCCAGTACTTC. Amino acids: CASSEGLRFGQMETQYF.